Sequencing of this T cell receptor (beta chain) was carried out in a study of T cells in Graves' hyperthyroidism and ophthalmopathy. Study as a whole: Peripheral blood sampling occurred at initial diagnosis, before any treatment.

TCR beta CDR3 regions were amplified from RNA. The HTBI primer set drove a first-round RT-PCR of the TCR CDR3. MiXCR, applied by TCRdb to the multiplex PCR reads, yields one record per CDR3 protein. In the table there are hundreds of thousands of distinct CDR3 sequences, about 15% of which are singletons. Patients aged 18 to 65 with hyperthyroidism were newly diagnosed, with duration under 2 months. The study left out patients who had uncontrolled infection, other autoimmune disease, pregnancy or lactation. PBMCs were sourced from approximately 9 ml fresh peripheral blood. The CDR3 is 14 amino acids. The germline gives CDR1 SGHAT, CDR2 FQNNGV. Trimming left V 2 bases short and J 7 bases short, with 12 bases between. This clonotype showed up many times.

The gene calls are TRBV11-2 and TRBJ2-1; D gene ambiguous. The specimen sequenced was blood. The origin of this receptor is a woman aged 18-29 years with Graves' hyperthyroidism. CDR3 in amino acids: CASSLSSGPNEQFF. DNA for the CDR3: TGTGCCAGCAGCTTATCTAGTGGCCCAAATGAGCAGTTCTTC. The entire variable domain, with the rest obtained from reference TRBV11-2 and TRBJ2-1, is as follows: EAGVAQSPRYKIIEKRQSVAFWCNPISGHATLYWYQQILGQGPKLLIQFQNNGVVDDSQLPKDRFSAERLKGVDSTLKIQPAKLEDSAVYLCASSLSSGPNEQFFGPGTRLTVL.